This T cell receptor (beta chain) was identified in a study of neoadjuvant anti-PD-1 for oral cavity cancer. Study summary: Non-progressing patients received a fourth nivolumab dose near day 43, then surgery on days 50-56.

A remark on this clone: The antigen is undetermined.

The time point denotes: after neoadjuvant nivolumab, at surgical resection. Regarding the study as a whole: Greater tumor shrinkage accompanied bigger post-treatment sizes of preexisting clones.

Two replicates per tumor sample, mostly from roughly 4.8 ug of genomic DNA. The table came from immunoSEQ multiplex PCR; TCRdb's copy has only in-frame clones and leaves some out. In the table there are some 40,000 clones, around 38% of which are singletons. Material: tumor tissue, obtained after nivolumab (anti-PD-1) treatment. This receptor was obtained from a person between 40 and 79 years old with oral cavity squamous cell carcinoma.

The CDR3 bases are TGTGCCAGCAGCTTAGTCTCAGGCCAGCCCCAGCATTTT. Its translation is CASSLVSGQPQHF. The chain employs TRBV7-8 and TRBJ1-5; D unclear. The CDR3 consists of 13 residues. Germline V gene data show CDR1 as SGHVS and CDR2 as FQNEAQ. The V gene lost 1 base and the J gene lost 7 bases, with 8 bases spanning the gap.